The 28 T cell receptor beta chains reported below all come from one sample, sequenced in a study of CD4 T cells in relation to SARS-CoV-2 and coronaviruses. Antigen specificity for these receptors is unknown. The unexposed donors gave CD4+ T cells in about 2010-2019, prior to COVID-19. CD4+ T cells were isolated from the cells after more than nine days of culture. Sequencing used immunoSEQ multiplex PCR; TCRdb keeps in-frame clones, though not all of them. The data contain about 20,000 clones, around 72% of them singletons. The sequencing sample was made of CD4+ T cells from PBMCs, cultured in vitro. The receptor set was obtained from a human donor in good health.

The chain links TRBV15 to TRBJ2-1, with TRBD2 matching 8 bases. The germline V gene has CDR1 LNHNV and CDR2 YYDKDF (reference sequence). The junction had 3 bases not matched to a gene; V was cut back by 5 bases and J by 3 bases. This CDR3 has 14 amino acids. CDR3 region: CATSGGTSYNEQFF. The CDR3 bases are TGTGCCACCAGCGGCGGGACTAGCTACAATGAGCAGTTCTTC.

CDR3 residues: CASSLSQALMNGYTF. The DNA of the CDR3 is TGCGCCAGCAGCTTGTCCCAGGCGCTAATGAATGGCTACACCTTC. V is TRBV5-1 and J is TRBJ1-2; no clear D. Germline values: CDR1 SGHRS, CDR2 YFSETQ. Deletions cut 1 base from V and 6 bases from J, with 16 bases between. The CDR3 runs 15 residues.

This clone showed up just a few times. The chain is built from TRBV4-1 and TRBJ1-2; D remains ambiguous. This CDR3 is built from 16 residues. The germline V and J ends were trimmed by 3 bases and 8 bases, with 22 bases remaining between them. Germline assignment: CDR1 MGHRA and CDR2 YSYEKL. In nucleotides, the CDR3 is TGCGCCAGCAGCCATCCTGCCGGACGCCCGGAGGAGGGCTACACCTTC. This codes for CASSHPAGRPEEGYTF.

The rearrangement joins TRBV7-9 to TRBJ2-3; D is ambiguous. Trimming shortened V by 1 base and J by 5 bases, and 7 bases separated the two germline ends. The CDR3 totals 13 residues. Germline V gene data show CDR1 as SEHNR and CDR2 as FQNEAQ (reference sequence). The CDR3 nucleotides are TGTGCCAGCAGCTTAGACGAGCGAGATACGCAGTATTTT. Protein: CASSLDERDTQYF.

The chain uses TRBV7-2 and TRBJ2-7; D not certain. CDR3 size: 14 residues. Trimming shortened V by 6 bases and J by 4 bases, and 16 bases separated the two germline ends. Germline loops: CDR1 SGHTA, CDR2 FQGNSA. CDR3 amino acids: CASRERVASYEQYF. The DNA of the CDR3 is TGTGCCAGCAGGGAACGGGTGGCGTCTTACGAGCAGTACTTC.

The chain joins TRBV28 to TRBJ1-5, with TRBD1 matching over 9 bases. Per germline, CDR1 MDHEN and CDR2 SYDVKM. There are 13 residues in the CDR3. V shed 11 bases and J 7 bases; nucleotides not matched to a gene: 9. The chain's CDR3 is CAGNRGLGQPQHF. As DNA, the CDR3 is TGTGCCGGGAACAGGGGGCTAGGGCAGCCCCAGCATTTT.

This clone was recorded a few times. The rearrangement links TRBV27 to TRBJ2-1; D not certain. Looked up from germline, CDR1 is MNHEY and CDR2 is SMNVEV (reference sequence). Trimming stripped 5 bases from V and 0 bases from J, with 11 bases between. This CDR3 is built from 15 residues. The CDR3 nucleotides read TGTGCCAGCAGTCTACCGCGAAGCTCCTACAATGAGCAGTTCTTC. Protein: CASSLPRSSYNEQFF.

V is TRBV19 and J is TRBJ1-2; 10 bases line up with TRBD1. In germline, CDR1 is LNHDA, CDR2 SQIVND (reference sequence). The CDR3 runs 13 residues. V shed 11 bases and J 2 bases; nucleotides not matched to a gene: 5. CDR3 DNA: TGTGCCGCTAAGGGACAGGGGAACTATGGCTACACCTTC. Residues: CAAKGQGNYGYTF.

Only a few counts were recorded for this clone. J is TRBJ2-1 and V is TRBV24-1, with 11 bases matching TRBD2. This CDR3 has 17 residues. V lost 7 bases and J lost 6; bases outside the gene matches: 13. From germline, CDR1 is KGHDR and CDR2 SFDVKD. CDR3 coding DNA: TGTGCCACCAGACCCGGGACTAGCGGAAACACCATCAATGAGCAGTTCTTC. Amino acids: CATRPGTSGNTINEQFF.

This clone has only a few counts. V gene TRBV11-3 combines with J gene TRBJ2-1; 8 nucleotides match TRBD2. V lost 3 bases and J lost 1; bases outside the gene matches: 8. CDR3 length: 17 residues. Germline loops: CDR1 SGHNT, CDR2 YENEEA. The CDR3 protein is CASSFGITSGSYNEQFF. The CDR3, as DNA: TGTGCCAGCAGCTTCGGAATCACTAGCGGATCCTACAATGAGCAGTTCTTC. Full variable domain (outside the CDR3, taken from reference TRBV11-3 and TRBJ2-1): EAGVVQSPRYKIIEKKQPVAFWCNPISGHNTLYWYLQNLGQGPELLIRYENEEAVDDSQLPKDRFSAERLKGVDSTLKIQPAELGDSAVYLCASSFGITSGSYNEQFFGPGTRLTVL.

The CDR3, as DNA: TGTGCCAGTCGACGAGACAGGGACTATGGCTACACCTTC. Its protein is CASRRDRDYGYTF. The V gene is TRBV19, the J gene TRBJ1-2, with 7 bases fitting TRBD1. Trimming at V came to 8 bases and at J to 3 bases, leaving 6 bases not matched to a gene. Per germline, CDR1 LNHDA and CDR2 SQIVND (reference sequence). This CDR3 region has 13 residues.

The chain combines TRBV10-3 with TRBJ2-2; TRBD2 matches 7 bases. The V segment lost 3 bases and the J segment 4 bases; nucleotides outside the gene matches: 2. The CDR3 extends over 14 amino acids. The germline V gene encodes CDR1 ENHRY and CDR2 SYGVKD. CDR3 in amino acids: CAISEPSGTGELFF. CDR3 sequence (DNA): TGTGCCATCAGTGAACCTAGCGGCACCGGGGAGCTGTTTTTT.

The V gene is TRBV27, the J gene TRBJ2-5; D uncertain. Trimming cost V 3 bases and J 1 base, with 12 bases left between them. The CDR3 totals 15 residues. The germline V gene encodes CDR1 MNHEY and CDR2 SMNVEV (reference sequence). The DNA for the CDR3 is TGTGCCAGCAGTTTTGGGGTGGGCGGCCAAGAGACCCAGTACTTC. This encodes CASSFGVGGQETQYF.

The chain recombines TRBV24-1 with TRBJ2-7; the D gene is possibly TRBD2 (6 bases). Germline CDR1 reads KGHDR; CDR2 reads SFDVKD. This CDR3 has 13 amino acids. Trimming took off 5 bases at V and 5 bases at J, with 12 bases between the two ends. CDR3 DNA: TGTGCCACCAGTGGACTAGTGGGGCACGAGCAGTACTTC. The encoded protein is CATSGLVGHEQYF.

The CDR3 loop is CASSQVIGTQYF. The CDR3 nucleotides read TGTGCCAGCAGTCAGGTCATAGGTACGCAGTATTTT. The V and J genes are TRBV12-3 or TRBV12-4 and TRBJ2-3; no clear D gene. The CDR3 totals 12 residues. Trimming removed 5 bases from V and 8 bases from J, with 11 bases in between.

CDR3 loop: CASSLGDRALHEQFF. As DNA, the CDR3 is TGTGCCAGCAGCTTAGGGGACAGGGCGCTCCATGAGCAGTTCTTC. The J gene is TRBJ2-1, the V gene TRBV7-9; 9 positions agree with TRBD1. There are 15 residues in the CDR3. Germline CDR1 reads SEHNR; CDR2 reads FQNEAQ (reference sequence). V lost 1 base and J lost 8; bases outside the gene matches: 6.

This clone was seen a few times. This sequence joins TRBV7-9 and TRBJ2-7; D is perhaps TRBD2 (5 bases). The CDR3 loop spans 15 amino acids. Per germline, CDR1 SEHNR and CDR2 FQNEAQ (reference sequence). V was clipped by 1 base and J by 4 bases, with 14 bases between them. The CDR3 spells CASSLVRFGVYEQYF. In DNA, the CDR3 is TGTGCCAGCAGCTTAGTTAGGTTCGGGGTTTACGAGCAGTACTTC.

The V and J genes are TRBV14 and TRBJ2-1, with D perhaps given as TRBD1 or TRBD2 (5 bases each). The V gene lost 8 bases and the J gene lost 4 bases, with 15 bases spanning the gap. Germline CDR1 SGHDN, CDR2 FVKESK. This CDR3 is built from 14 residues. CDR3 region: CASQGTDIYNEQFF. CDR3 in DNA: TGTGCCAGCCAAGGGACGGATATATACAATGAGCAGTTCTTC.

The rearrangement uses TRBV30 and TRBJ1-1; tentatively, D is TRBD1 (5 bases). Germline V gene lookup returns CDR1 GTSNPN and CDR2 SVGIG (reference sequence). V lost 0 bases, J lost 1 base, and 12 bases lay in between. The CDR3 totals 15 residues. The CDR3 sequence: CAWSVGGRGNTEAFF. In DNA form, the CDR3 reads TGTGCCTGGAGTGTTGGGGGGAGGGGGAACACTGAAGCTTTCTTT.

The rearrangement joins TRBV18 to TRBJ2-7, with 10 bases identical to TRBD1. The CDR3 is 15 amino acids. Germline V gene lookup returns CDR1 KGHSH and CDR2 LQKENI. Trimming cost V 1 base and J 7 bases; bases outside gene matches: 7. The CDR3 bases are TGTGCCAGCTCACCACGGGGGACAGGGGCAGGGGAGCAGTACTTC. Translation gives CASSPRGTGAGEQYF.

V and J are TRBV3-1 (or the pseudogene TRBV3-2) and TRBJ1-6; D may be TRBD1 (5 bases). Germline V CDR1 and CDR2: LGHDT, YNNKEL (reference sequence). The CDR3 runs 15 residues. V lost 5 bases and J 10 bases, leaving 18 bases between the germline ends. CDR3 DNA: TGTGCCAGCAGCACCGGGGCCACCATGGCCTCACCCCTCCACTTT. Residues: CASSTGATMASPLHF.

V usage is TRBV10-1 and J usage is TRBJ2-1, with D unclear. This CDR3 region has 12 residues. The V end was cut by 5 bases, the J end by 10 bases, with 12 bases between. Germline V gives CDR1 WNHNN, CDR2 SYGVQD (reference sequence). CDR3 DNA: TGCGCCAGCAGTTTCCCCCTCGGCGAGCAGTTCTTC. Translation: CASSFPLGEQFF.

The chain combines TRBV14 with TRBJ2-6; 7 nucleotides agree with TRBD1. The V segment lost 4 bases and the J segment 1 base; nucleotides outside the gene matches: 1. Germline CDR1 and CDR2: SGHDN and FVKESK. This CDR3 contains 15 residues. The DNA for the CDR3 is TGTGCCAGCAGCCCGACAGGGTCTGGGGCCAACGTCCTGACTTTC. Protein sequence: CASSPTGSGANVLTF.

This chain links TRBV3-1 (or the pseudogene TRBV3-2) with TRBJ2-4; 9 bases align to TRBD1. The CDR3 has 15 residues. Germline CDR1 LGHDT, CDR2 YNNKEL (reference sequence). J gave up 7 bases and V 2 bases, and 6 bases lay outside the gene matches. DNA of the CDR3: TGTGCCAGCAGCCAACCCGGGACAGGGATGAACATTCAGTACTTC. Its translation: CASSQPGTGMNIQYF.

This chain uses TRBV2 with TRBJ2-1, with TRBD2 as a possible D gene (5 bases). Trimming removed 6 bases at V and 0 bases at J, with 9 bases between. The CDR3 is 14 residues long. Per germline, CDR1 SNHLY and CDR2 FYNNEI. CDR3 in DNA: TGTGCCAGCAGCATAGCGAGCTCCTACAATGAGCAGTTCTTC. Amino acids: CASSIASSYNEQFF.

A few counts support this clone. The gene calls are TRBV24-1 and TRBJ1-2; no clear D. Germline-derived CDR1 and CDR2 are KGHDR and SFDVKD. Deletions cut 5 bases from V and 0 bases from J, with 0 bases between. The CDR3 is made up of 11 amino acids. In DNA form, the CDR3 reads TGTGCCACCAGTGCTAACTATGGCTACACCTTC. This encodes CATSANYGYTF.

In its sample, this clone was seen a few times. The chain uses TRBV2 and TRBJ1-6; 7 bases map to TRBD1. Germline V gene data show CDR1 as SNHLY and CDR2 as FYNNEI. The CDR3 consists of 13 residues. V trimming: 10 bases; J trimming: 8 bases; junction bases outside the gene matches: 8. The CDR3 DNA reads TGTGCCACCACCGGGACAGCCGATTCACCCCTCCACTTT. Amino acids: CATTGTADSPLHF. Full variable domain (rest looked up from reference TRBV2 and TRBJ1-6): EPEVTQTPSHQVTQMGQEVILRCVPISNHLYFYWYRQILGQKVEFLVSFYNNEISEKSEIFDDQFSVERPDGSNFTLKIRSTKLEDSAMYFCATTGTADSPLHFGNGTRLTVT.

This chain joins TRBV6-5 and TRBJ2-7; possible D gene TRBD2, 5 bases. V dropped 6 bases and J dropped 1 base, with 13 bases sitting between them. The CDR3 has 14 amino acids. Germline values: CDR1 MNHEY, CDR2 SVGAGI. CDR3 sequence: CASRRSALSYEQYF. The CDR3 bases are TGTGCCAGCAGGCGTAGCGCCCTGTCCTACGAGCAGTACTTC.